This T cell receptor beta chain was identified during a study of blood T cell repertoires in COVID-19. In the original workflow: Nucleated cell counts were estimated from reference gene primer amplification. Some clones are missing from TCRdb's copy, which holds only in-frame ones; the method was immunoSEQ multiplex PCR. V and J calls plus clone size are reproduced from that table; the DNA served to infer D and trimming. The sample holds about 150,000 clones, 80% seen once. The sequencing input was peripheral blood. The source of this sequence is a man aged 60 to 75 with acute or convalescent COVID-19.

The CDR3: CASTTGGSGANVLTF. CDR3 bases: TGTGCCAGTACTACCGGGGGATCGGGGGCCAACGTCCTGACTTTC. V is TRBV19 and J is TRBJ2-6, with a possible D match to TRBD2 (6 bases). The germline V gene has CDR1 LNHDA and CDR2 SQIVND (reference sequence). The length of the CDR3 is 15 residues. The V end lost 7 bases, the J end lost 4 bases, and 14 bases lay between the germline ends.